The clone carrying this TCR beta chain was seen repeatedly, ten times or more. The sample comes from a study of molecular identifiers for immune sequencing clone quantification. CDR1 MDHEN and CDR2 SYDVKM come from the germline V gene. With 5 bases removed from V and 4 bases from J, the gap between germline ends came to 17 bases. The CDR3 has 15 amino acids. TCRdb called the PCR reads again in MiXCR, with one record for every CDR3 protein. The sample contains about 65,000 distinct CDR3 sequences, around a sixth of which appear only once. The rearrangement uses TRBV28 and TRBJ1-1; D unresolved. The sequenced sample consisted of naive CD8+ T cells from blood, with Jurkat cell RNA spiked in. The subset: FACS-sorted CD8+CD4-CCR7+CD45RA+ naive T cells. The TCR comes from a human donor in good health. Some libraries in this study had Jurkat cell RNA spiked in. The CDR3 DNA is TGTGCCAGCAGTCCGATCCGGACGAGGAGCACTGAAGCTTTCTTT. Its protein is CASSPIRTRSTEAFF. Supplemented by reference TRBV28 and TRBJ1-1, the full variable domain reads DVKVTQSSRYLVKRTGEKVFLECVQDMDHENMFWYRQDPGLGLRLIYFSYDVKMKEKGDIPEGYSVSREKKERFSLILESASTNQTSMYLCASSPIRTRSTEAFFGQGTRLTVV.